What follows are 14 T cell receptor beta chains derived from one specimen sequenced in a study of human T cells and chemical hapten exposure. One entry per CDR3 protein, called by TCRdb with MiXCR from the RACE reads. The table lists approximately 100,000 distinct CDR3 sequences, around 12% of them singletons, with over 1.5% in the top ten. Stated time point: pre-sensitization, week 0. Treatment given: therapeutic diphenylcyclopropenone sensitization with weekly scalp DPC. The source was whole blood, collected in connection with sensitization to the hapten diphenylcyclopropenone (DPC). All receptors come from a woman in her forties or fifties with alopecia areata. Some clones in this sample may be carry-over from other donors' samples.

This clonotype was seen more than once but under ten times. The genes are TRBV6-5 and TRBJ2-4, with 11 bases lining up with TRBD2. Trimming removed 0 bases from V and 9 bases from J; junction bases left unmatched: 7. The CDR3 contains 16 residues. CDR1 is MNHEY and CDR2 is SVGAGI in the germline V gene. The CDR3 nucleotides read TGTGCCAGCAGTTACTCGGATGGACTAGCGGGCTTCATTCAGTACTTC. It encodes CASSYSDGLAGFIQYF.

This clonotype was observed a handful of times. The V gene is TRBV19, the J gene TRBJ1-1; TRBD1 aligns across 8 bases. Unmatched junction bases numbered 14, after V lost 7 bases and J lost 1 base. This CDR3 is 17 amino acids long. Germline lookup yields CDR1 LNHDA and CDR2 SQIVND (reference sequence). The CDR3: CASTQIGQGRQNTEAFF. CDR3 sequence (DNA): TGTGCCAGTACCCAAATTGGACAGGGAAGACAGAACACTGAAGCTTTCTTT.

This clonotype was counted only a few times. The rearrangement uses TRBV28 and TRBJ2-4; D not certain. V gave up 5 bases and J gave up 0 bases, with 11 bases separating them. Germline CDR1 reads MDHEN; CDR2 reads SYDVKM. The CDR3 contains 15 residues. The CDR3 DNA reads as TGTGCCAGCAGTCCCCCTAGGCTAGCCAAAAACATTCAGTACTTC. Translation: CASSPPRLAKNIQYF. The full variable domain, with the rest looked up from reference TRBV28 and TRBJ2-4, is DVKVTQSSRYLVKRTGEKVFLECVQDMDHENMFWYRQDPGLGLRLIYFSYDVKMKEKGDIPEGYSVSREKKERFSLILESASTNQTSMYLCASSPPRLAKNIQYFGAGTRLSVL.

The chain employs TRBV20-1 and TRBJ1-6, with D hard to call. The CDR3 is 15 residues long. The germline V and J ends were trimmed by 3 bases and 0 bases, with 9 bases remaining between them. Germline V lookup: CDR1 DFQATT, CDR2 SNEGSKA (reference sequence). The DNA for the CDR3 is TGCAGTGCTAGCAAAAGGAGCTCCTATAATTCACCCCTCCACTTT. Translating it yields CSASKRSSYNSPLHF.

The rearrangement joins TRBV28 to TRBJ1-5, with D unresolved. The CDR3 runs 12 residues. The V gene lost 0 bases and the J gene lost 7 bases, with 4 bases spanning the gap. Germline CDR1 is MDHEN and CDR2 is SYDVKM. CDR3 DNA: TGTGCCAGCAGTTTATGGCGGCAGCCCCAGCATTTT. This codes for CASSLWRQPQHF.

This clonotype was seen a few times. This chain uses TRBV7-2 with TRBJ2-3, with 7 bases lining up with TRBD2. CDR1 and CDR2 (germline): SGHTA, FQGNSA. Trimming took 3 bases from V and 5 from J; bases not matched to a gene: 5. The CDR3 spans 14 residues. CDR3 coding DNA: TGTGCCAGCAGCTTTGGGGGGGGTAGAGATACGCAGTATTTT. Translated: CASSFGGGRDTQYF.

This clonotype was detected only a few times. The rearrangement uses TRBV5-5 and TRBJ2-3; 7 bases line up with TRBD2. From germline, CDR1 is SGHKS and CDR2 YYEKEE (reference sequence). J gave up 4 bases and V 1 base, and 6 bases lay outside the gene matches. This CDR3 region has 15 residues. CDR3 DNA: TGTGCCAGCAGCTTGAGAGGGAGCGGGGCAGATACGCAGTATTTT. Its translation: CASSLRGSGADTQYF.

This clonotype was detected ten times or more. This chain links TRBV13 with TRBJ1-3; D perhaps matches TRBD1 (6 bases). Germline loops: CDR1 PRHDT, CDR2 FYEKMQ (reference sequence). The germline V and J ends were trimmed by 5 bases and 3 bases, with 14 bases remaining between them. This CDR3 has 15 residues. The CDR3 sequence: CASSRGRASGNTIYF. CDR3 sequence (DNA): TGTGCCAGCAGCCGGGGGCGTGCGAGTGGAAACACCATATATTTT.

This clonotype was detected only a few times. This chain connects TRBV7-8 to TRBJ2-1; 8 nucleotides line up with TRBD2. The CDR3 sequence is 16 residues long. Germline CDR1 reads SGHVS; CDR2 reads FQNEAQ. The V and J ends lost 5 bases and 2 bases, in that order; junction bases with no gene match: 8. CDR3 protein: CASSDRRGVTYNEQFF. CDR3 bases: TGTGCCAGCAGCGACCGGCGGGGGGTTACCTACAATGAGCAGTTCTTC. Full variable domain (missing parts from reference TRBV7-8 and TRBJ2-1): GAGVSQSPRYKVAKRGQDVALRCDPISGHVSLFWYQQALGQGPEFLTYFQNEAQLDKSGLPSDRFFAERPEGSVSTLKIQRTQQEDSAVYLCASSDRRGVTYNEQFFGPGTRLTVL.

This chain links TRBV14 with TRBJ2-7; 7 nucleotides match TRBD2. The germline gives CDR1 SGHDN, CDR2 FVKESK. The CDR3 length is 16 residues. V shed 1 base and J 2 bases; nucleotides not matched to a gene: 8. The CDR3, as DNA: TGTGCCAGCAGCCAAGCCCTCCGGGGGGTTACCTACGAGCAGTACTTC. As protein: CASSQALRGVTYEQYF.

In its sample, this clonotype was seen many times. The V and J genes are TRBV2 and TRBJ2-1; no clear D. In germline, CDR1 is SNHLY, CDR2 FYNNEI. The CDR3 has 12 amino acids. V was cut by 6 bases and J by 7 bases, with 10 bases left in between. The CDR3 protein is CASRRYENEQFF. Here the CDR3 DNA reads TGTGCCAGCAGACGCTATGAGAATGAGCAGTTCTTC.

This clonotype was recorded at least ten times. The chain is built from TRBV6-1 and TRBJ1-1, with a tentative D call TRBD1 (5 bases). This CDR3 region has 15 residues. V lost 6 bases to trimming and J lost 1 base, with 15 bases between them. The germline V gene has CDR1 MNHNS and CDR2 SASEGT. DNA for the CDR3: TGTGCCAGCAGCCGACAGACACAAGGGAACACTGAAGCTTTCTTT. Protein sequence: CASSRQTQGNTEAFF.

V gene TRBV7-9 combines with J gene TRBJ2-7, with TRBD1 as a possible D gene (5 bases). The CDR3 has 11 residues. The germline gives CDR1 SEHNR, CDR2 FQNEAQ (reference sequence). V lost 5 bases and J 7 bases, leaving 9 bases between the germline ends. The CDR3 here is CASSLRTEQYF. The CDR3, as DNA: TGTGCCAGCAGCCTCCGGACAGAGCAGTACTTC. Complete variable domain (other parts from reference TRBV7-9 and TRBJ2-7): DTGVSQNPRHKITKRGQNVTFRCDPISEHNRLYWYRQTLGQGPEFLTYFQNEAQLEKSRLLSDRFSAERPKGSFSTLEIQRTEQGDSAMYLCASSLRTEQYFGPGTRLTVT.

The chain employs TRBV6-5 and TRBJ1-2, with D unresolved. CDR1 MNHEY and CDR2 SVGAGI come from the germline V gene. The V gene lost 0 bases and the J gene lost 7 bases, with 9 bases spanning the gap. The CDR3 loop spans 13 amino acids. The CDR3 DNA is TGTGCCAGCAGTTACTCTGGTGATACTGGCTACACCTTC. Protein: CASSYSGDTGYTF.